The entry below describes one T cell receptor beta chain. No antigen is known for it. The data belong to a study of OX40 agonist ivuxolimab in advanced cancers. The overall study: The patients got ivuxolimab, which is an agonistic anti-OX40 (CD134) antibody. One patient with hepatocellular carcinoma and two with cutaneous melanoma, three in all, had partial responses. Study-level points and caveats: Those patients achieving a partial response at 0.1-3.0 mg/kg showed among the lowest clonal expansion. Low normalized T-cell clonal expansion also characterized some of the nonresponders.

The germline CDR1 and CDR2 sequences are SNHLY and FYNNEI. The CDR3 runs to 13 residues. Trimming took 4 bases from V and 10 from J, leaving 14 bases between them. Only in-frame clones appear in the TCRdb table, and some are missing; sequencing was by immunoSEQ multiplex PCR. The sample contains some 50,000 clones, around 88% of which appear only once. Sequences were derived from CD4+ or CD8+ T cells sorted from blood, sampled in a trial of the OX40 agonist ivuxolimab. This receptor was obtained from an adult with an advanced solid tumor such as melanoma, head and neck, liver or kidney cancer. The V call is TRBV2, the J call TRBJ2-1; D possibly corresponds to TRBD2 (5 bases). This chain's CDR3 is CASSVLGGQEQFF. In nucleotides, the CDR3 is TGTGCCAGCAGTGTCCTAGGCGGGCAGGAGCAGTTCTTC.